One sample yielded the 26 T cell receptor beta chains listed below, sequenced in a study of T cells after yellow fever vaccination. One entry per CDR3 protein, called by TCRdb with MiXCR from the 5' RACE reads. The sample records roughly 300,000 distinct CDR3 sequences, about 6.6% being singletons. The sample in question was PBMCs, obtained approximately 40 days after the first yellow fever vaccination. Receptor source: a man between 18 and 29 years old who received the YFV17D yellow fever vaccine.

In this sample, this clonotype turned up many times. V is TRBV20-1 and J is TRBJ2-3; D is possibly TRBD2 (6 bases). Germline V gene sequence: CDR1 DFQATT, CDR2 SNEGSKA (reference sequence). The V end lost 5 bases, the J end lost 1 base, and 10 bases lay between the germline ends. The CDR3 consists of 13 residues. CDR3 sequence reads: CSAFGTRTDTQYF. The CDR3 nucleotides are TGCAGTGCTTTCGGGACTCGCACAGATACGCAGTATTTT.

This clonotype was seen many times. The limits of the CDR3 on the DNA are not certain, so only TCRdb's listed CDR3 is given. J is TRBJ2-3 and V is TRBV4-3. The CDR3 totals 16 residues, both ends included. The germline CDR1 and CDR2 sequences are LGHNA and YSLEER. This chain's CDR3 is CASSQDLQRGTDTQYF.

This clonotype was counted ten times or more. V gene TRBV7-3 combines with J gene TRBJ2-2, with D possibly TRBD2 on 5 matching bases. Germline-derived CDR1 and CDR2 are SGHTA and FQGTGA. The CDR3 runs to 13 residues. Trimming took 3 bases from V and 5 from J, leaving 7 bases between them. The CDR3 loop is CASSLGETGELFF. For the CDR3, the DNA is TGTGCCAGCAGCTTGGGAGAGACCGGGGAGCTGTTTTTT.

V usage is TRBV7-6 and J usage is TRBJ2-5; weak D call: TRBD2 (5 bases). With 5 bases removed from V and 5 bases from J, the gap between germline ends came to 21 bases. Germline loops: CDR1 SGHVS, CDR2 FNYEAQ. This CDR3 is 16 amino acids long. The CDR3 region is CASSPTDGRPGETQYF. DNA for the CDR3: TGTGCCAGCAGCCCAACAGATGGCAGGCCGGGGGAGACCCAGTACTTC.

This rearrangement joins TRBV20-1 to TRBJ2-1; D remains unclear. This CDR3 region has 13 residues. CDR1 is DFQATT, CDR2 SNEGSKA, per germline (reference sequence). The V gene lost 2 bases and the J gene lost 4 bases, with 9 bases spanning the gap. The CDR3 protein is CSARSEVYNEQFF. The CDR3 bases are TGCAGTGCTAGATCCGAGGTTTACAATGAGCAGTTCTTC.

In this sample, this clonotype turned up a few times. The chain is built from TRBV5-1 and TRBJ1-1, with D possibly being TRBD1 (6 bases). This CDR3 has 12 amino acids. Between the trimmed V and J ends, which lost 4 bases and 9 bases, there was a span of 13 bases. Germline V gene sequence: CDR1 SGHRS, CDR2 YFSETQ. The CDR3 protein is CASSRNREQAFF. The CDR3 DNA follows: TGCGCCAGCAGCCGTAACAGGGAACAAGCTTTCTTT.

The J gene is TRBJ2-1, the V gene TRBV6-5; 12 nucleotides agree with TRBD1. Per the germline V gene, CDR1 is MNHEY and CDR2 is SVGAGI. CDR3 length: 17 amino acids. V shed 5 bases and J 7 bases; nucleotides not matched to a gene: 12. The CDR3 nucleotides are TGTGCCAGCAGTCCAAACCCCGGGACAGGGGGCAGGAATGAGCAGTTCTTC. The encoded protein is CASSPNPGTGGRNEQFF.

This clonotype was detected a few times. The chain carries TRBV4-3 and TRBJ1-5; no firm D call. This CDR3 is built from 16 residues. Germline values: CDR1 LGHNA, CDR2 YSLEER. With 4 bases removed from V and 2 bases from J, the gap between germline ends came to 15 bases. For the CDR3, the DNA is TGCGCCAGCAGCCCCAACGAGGTCCCAGGCAATCAGCCCCAGCATTTT. Its protein product is CASSPNEVPGNQPQHF.

This clonotype turned up a few times. The chain carries TRBV5-6 and TRBJ2-3, with D perhaps assigned TRBD1 or TRBD2 (5 bases each). CDR1 and CDR2 from the germline V gene are SGHDT and YYEEEE. With 7 bases removed from V and 6 bases from J, the gap between germline ends came to 15 bases. This CDR3 contains 13 residues. CDR3 region: CASGTPGGDTQYF. The CDR3 region has the DNA TGTGCCAGCGGGACCCCGGGTGGGGATACGCAGTATTTT.

The rearrangement links TRBV5-5 to TRBJ2-1, with 11 bases identical to TRBD2. From germline, CDR1 is SGHKS and CDR2 YYEKEE (reference sequence). The CDR3 runs to 15 residues. The trim removed 3 bases at V and 6 bases at J, leaving 5 bases unmatched. Here the CDR3 reads CASSSRLAGPNEQFF. The CDR3 DNA is TGTGCCAGCAGCTCTCGACTAGCGGGGCCCAATGAGCAGTTCTTC.

The chain employs TRBV12-3 or TRBV12-4 and TRBJ2-1; 10 nucleotides agree with TRBD2. Trimming removed 3 bases from V and 7 bases from J; junction bases left unmatched: 9. The CDR3 is made up of 16 amino acids. CDR3 coding DNA: TGTGCCAGCAGTTTTCCTCTAGCGGGGGCTGGAAATGAGCAGTTCTTC. Protein sequence: CASSFPLAGAGNEQFF.

This clonotype came up a few times. The rearrangement links TRBV20-1 to TRBJ2-3; D unresolved. Germline CDR1 is DFQATT and CDR2 is SNEGSKA (reference sequence). The length of the CDR3 is 14 residues. The V gene lost 0 bases and the J gene lost 3 bases, with 10 bases spanning the gap. The CDR3 sequence is CSARDPRGTDTQYF. The CDR3 DNA reads as TGCAGTGCTAGAGACCCCCGCGGAACAGATACGCAGTATTTT.

This clonotype occurred a few times. The rearrangement uses TRBV6-5 and TRBJ2-2, with D hard to call. Germline CDR1 is MNHEY and CDR2 is SVGAGI. The CDR3 totals 13 residues. The ends were cut back, 2 bases at V and 7 bases at J, with 8 bases in the middle. The CDR3 nucleotides are TGTGCCAGCAGTTACCAAGTCGGCGGGGAGCTGTTTTTT. Its protein product is CASSYQVGGELFF.

This clonotype was detected only a few times. The rearrangement uses TRBV20-1 and TRBJ2-3; 7 nucleotides agree with TRBD2. V shed 5 bases, J shed 6 bases, and the junction held 2 bases outside the gene matches. The CDR3 consists of 11 residues. In germline, CDR1 is DFQATT, CDR2 SNEGSKA (reference sequence). The CDR3 spells CSAPGGDTQYF. CDR3 nucleotides: TGCAGTGCTCCCGGGGGGGATACGCAGTATTTT.

This clonotype was counted only a few times. V gene TRBV5-1 combines with J gene TRBJ2-3; no clear D gene. Looked up from germline, CDR1 is SGHRS and CDR2 is YFSETQ. Trimming took 5 bases from V and 6 from J, leaving 16 bases between them. The CDR3 is 14 amino acids. CDR3 DNA: TGCGCCAGCAGTCGGCAGGAAAAGGTTGATACGCAGTATTTT. Translating gives CASSRQEKVDTQYF.

The genes are TRBV12-3 or TRBV12-4 and TRBJ2-2, with 15 bases aligning to TRBD2. This CDR3 comprises 17 residues. V trimming: 4 bases; J trimming: 7 bases; junction bases outside the gene matches: 7. In DNA, the CDR3 is TGTGCCAGCAGTTCGGGACTAGCGGGGGGAAGAGGCGGGGAGCTGTTTTTT. It encodes CASSSGLAGGRGGELFF.

The chain recombines TRBV27 with TRBJ1-3, with D possibly being TRBD1 (6 bases). The V gene's germline CDR1 is MNHEY and CDR2 SMNVEV (reference sequence). This CDR3 contains 16 residues. The V and J ends lost 1 base and 4 bases respectively, with 14 bases between them. CDR3 sequence reads: CASSLYGGEVGNTIYF. In DNA form, the CDR3 reads TGTGCCAGCAGTTTATATGGGGGCGAGGTAGGAAACACCATATATTTT.

V usage is TRBV5-3 and J usage is TRBJ1-6, with D maybe TRBD1 (6 bases). TRBV5-3 is treated as an ORF (open reading frame) with a function not yet certain. This CDR3 has 14 residues. The germline V and J ends were trimmed by 4 bases and 9 bases, with 14 bases remaining between them. CDR3 in amino acids: CARSRNIRGSPLHF. The CDR3 bases are TGTGCCAGAAGCCGAAACATCAGGGGTTCACCCCTCCACTTT.

This clonotype was seen a handful of times. V and J are TRBV7-6 and TRBJ1-2; 8 bases fit TRBD1. V was clipped by 5 bases and J by 4 bases; unmatched bases: 15. This CDR3 is 17 amino acids long. Germline values: CDR1 SGHVS, CDR2 FNYEAQ. CDR3 sequence (DNA): TGTGCCAGCAGCACAGAGACAGGGGTGGGGTTTGGCTATGGCTACACCTTC. Translated, it gives CASSTETGVGFGYGYTF.

This clonotype was counted ten times or more. J is TRBJ1-2 and V is TRBV12-3 or TRBV12-4; D is perhaps TRBD1 (6 bases). This CDR3 has 15 amino acids. V was clipped by 5 bases and J by 8 bases, with 21 bases between them. CDR3 sequence: CASSPQGPSGWGYTF. The DNA of the CDR3 is TGTGCCAGCAGTCCTCAGGGGCCCAGCGGATGGGGCTACACCTTC.

This clonotype was seen at least ten times. The genes are TRBV15 and TRBJ2-7, with no clear D. Trimming removed 0 bases from V and 5 bases from J, with 14 bases in between. From germline, CDR1 is LNHNV and CDR2 YYDKDF (reference sequence). CDR3 size: 15 residues. The CDR3 loop reads CATSRDRLGAHEQYF. CDR3 DNA: TGTGCCACCAGCAGAGATAGGCTTGGAGCTCACGAGCAGTACTTC.

There are many counts of this clonotype. V usage is TRBV12-3 or TRBV12-4 and J usage is TRBJ2-7; D perhaps matches TRBD1 (5 bases). Trimming pared 1 base from V and 2 bases from J, leaving 6 bases between. This CDR3 is 13 amino acids long. CDR3 in amino acids: CASSLGGTYEQYV. CDR3 in DNA: TGTGCCAGCAGTTTAGGGGGCACCTACGAGCAGTACGTC.

This clonotype was seen a few times. The chain links TRBV2 to TRBJ2-5; D is perhaps TRBD2 (7 bases). CDR1 and CDR2 from the germline V gene are SNHLY and FYNNEI. The CDR3 spans 13 residues. V lost 10 bases and J 4 bases, leaving 16 bases between the germline ends. CDR3 residues: CAKEEGGRETQYF. In DNA form, the CDR3 reads TGTGCCAAGGAGGAGGGGGGGAGAGAGACCCAGTACTTC.

Ten or more counts support this clonotype. The chain couples TRBV7-7 to TRBJ2-1; 12 bases agree with TRBD2. The CDR3 totals 16 residues. J gave up 10 bases and V 1 base, and 8 bases lay outside the gene matches. Germline loops: CDR1 SSHAT, CDR2 FNYEAQ (reference sequence). The CDR3 sequence: CASSLVASGGAEEQFF. The CDR3 DNA is TGTGCCAGCAGCTTAGTTGCTAGCGGGGGGGCTGAAGAGCAGTTCTTC. Using reference TRBV7-7 and TRBJ2-1 for the parts outside the CDR3, the full variable domain is GAGVSQSPRYKVTKRGQDVTLRCDPISSHATLYWYQQALGQGPEFLTYFNYEAQPDKSGLPSDRFSAERPEGSISTLTIQRTEQRDSAMYRCASSLVASGGAEEQFFGPGTRLTVL.

V gene TRBV4-1 combines with J gene TRBJ1-4; D is unresolved. Germline CDR1 and CDR2: MGHRA and YSYEKL. The CDR3 totals 14 residues. Trimming stripped 5 bases from V and 7 bases from J, with 14 bases between. The CDR3: CASSERGVSEKLFF. DNA for the CDR3: TGCGCCAGCAGCGAACGGGGTGTGAGTGAAAAACTGTTTTTT.

Concerning this clonotype itself: Here the CDR3 omits its conserved ending phenylalanine or tryptophan, so a read error is the likely source. This chain connects TRBV4-1 to TRBJ2-7, with D possibly TRBD1 on 5 matching bases. With 0 bases removed from V and 2 bases from J, the gap between germline ends came to 11 bases. Germline lookup yields CDR1 MGHRA and CDR2 YSYEKL. The CDR3 spans 15 residues. Written as DNA, the CDR3 is TGCGCCAGCAGCCAAGATTGGTTAGGGGCCTACGAGCAGTACATC. It yields the protein CASSQDWLGAYEQYI.